These 2 T cell receptor beta chains came from one sample sequenced in a study of identical twins. From the 5' RACE reads, TCRdb called clonotypes with MiXCR, one entry per CDR3 protein. Here the sample spans some 630,000 distinct CDR3 sequences, roughly 7.1% being singletons. The sample was also linked to a second study, of yellow fever vaccine responses in identical twins.

The material sequenced was PBMCs. These receptor sequences come from a young woman in good health.

In its sample, this clonotype was seen a few times. The chain employs TRBV6-1 and TRBJ2-7; the D gene is possibly TRBD1 (6 bases). Trimming removed 7 bases at V and 0 bases at J, with 16 bases between. Germline V CDR1 and CDR2: MNHNS, SASEGT. The CDR3 consists of 15 residues. CDR3 sequence reads: CASTPPRDNSYEQYF. The CDR3 DNA follows: TGTGCCAGCACCCCGCCGAGGGACAACTCCTACGAGCAGTACTTC.

In this sample, this clonotype turned up a few times. V and J are TRBV2 and TRBJ2-5, with D maybe TRBD1 (5 bases). V was shortened by 6 bases and J by 5 bases, with 19 bases between the two germline ends. The CDR3 is 15 residues long. Per the germline V gene, CDR1 is SNHLY and CDR2 is FYNNEI. As DNA, the CDR3 is TGTGCCAGCAGCCGACTCACGCAGGGCAGGGAGACCCAGTACTTC. Encoded protein: CASSRLTQGRETQYF.